This record looks at one T cell receptor (beta chain) sequence and its context. Its antigen is unidentified. This sample stems from a study of cytomegalovirus exposure and HLA in healthy donors. General study points: Prior analysis indicated that the majority of TCR beta V segments exhibited productivity approximately 87% or approximately 30% of the time. Exclusion applied to some V segments, including TRBV6-2 and TRBV6-3, as they were indistinguishable.

PCR primers comprised 60 Vbeta and 13 Jbeta primers. Sequencing was performed with immunoSEQ multiplex PCR; in TCRdb, only in-frame clones are kept and a portion is missing. The sample has about 96,000 clones; approximately 75% are singletons. Germline-derived CDR1 and CDR2 are ENHRY and SYGVKD. There are 14 residues in the CDR3. Trimming pared 6 bases from V and 2 bases from J, leaving 13 bases between. The chain employs TRBV10-3 and TRBJ1-1; tentative D call: TRBD1 (5 bases). Sequenced: PBMCs. This clonotype was obtained from a female donor in good health and CMV-seropositive. Written as DNA, the CDR3 is TGTGCCATCAGATTTCCGGGACTTAACACTGAAGCTTTCTTT. It translates to CAIRFPGLNTEAFF.